This T cell receptor (beta chain) was documented in a study of spatial heterogeneity in lung cancer. Individually, TCR cDNA molecules were each labelled with a unique molecular identifier. MiXCR, run by TCRdb on the 5' RACE reads, gives a single entry per CDR3 protein. This sample yields approximately 40,000 distinct CDR3 sequences, of which approximately 6.3% are seen a single time; roughly 45% belongs to the top ten. As for time point: sample taken at primary tumor resection. Tumor, nontumor lung or frozen PBMC supplied whole RNA, sequenced without sorting. V lost 4 bases to trimming and J lost 0 bases, with 1 base between them. This CDR3 comprises 12 residues.

The rearrangement joins TRBV12-3 or TRBV12-4 to TRBJ1-5; D gene unclear. The receptor comes from a female donor with early-stage non-small cell lung cancer. Specimen: PBMCs, collected at surgery. CDR3 sequence: CASSYSNQPQHF. CDR3 nucleotides: TGTGCCAGCAGTTATAGCAATCAGCCCCAGCATTTT.